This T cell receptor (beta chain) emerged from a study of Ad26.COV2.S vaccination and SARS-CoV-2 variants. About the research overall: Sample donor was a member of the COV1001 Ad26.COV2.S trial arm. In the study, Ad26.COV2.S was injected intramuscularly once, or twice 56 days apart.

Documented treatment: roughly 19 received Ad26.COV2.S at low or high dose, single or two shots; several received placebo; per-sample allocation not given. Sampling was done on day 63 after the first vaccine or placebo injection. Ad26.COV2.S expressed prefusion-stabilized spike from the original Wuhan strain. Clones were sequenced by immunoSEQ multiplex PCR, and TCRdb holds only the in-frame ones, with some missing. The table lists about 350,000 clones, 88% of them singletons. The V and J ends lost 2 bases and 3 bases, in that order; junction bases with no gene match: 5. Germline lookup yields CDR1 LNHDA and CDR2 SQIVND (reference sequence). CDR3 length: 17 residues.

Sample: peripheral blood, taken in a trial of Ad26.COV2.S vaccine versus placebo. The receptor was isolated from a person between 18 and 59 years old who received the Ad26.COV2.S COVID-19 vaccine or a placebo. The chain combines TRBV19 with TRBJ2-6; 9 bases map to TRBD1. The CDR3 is CASSISQGAYGANVLTF. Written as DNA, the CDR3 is TGTGCCAGTAGTATATCACAGGGGGCGTATGGGGCCAACGTCCTGACTTTC.